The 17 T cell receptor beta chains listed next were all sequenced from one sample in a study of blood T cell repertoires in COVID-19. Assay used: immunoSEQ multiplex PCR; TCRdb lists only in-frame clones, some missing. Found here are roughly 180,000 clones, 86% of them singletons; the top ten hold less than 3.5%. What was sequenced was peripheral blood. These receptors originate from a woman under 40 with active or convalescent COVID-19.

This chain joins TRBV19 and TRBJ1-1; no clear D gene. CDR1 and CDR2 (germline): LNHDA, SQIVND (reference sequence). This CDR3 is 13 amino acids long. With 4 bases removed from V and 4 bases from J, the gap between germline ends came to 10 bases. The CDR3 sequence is CASSKNLGTEAFF. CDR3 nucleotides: TGTGCCAGTAGTAAGAACCTCGGCACTGAAGCTTTCTTT.

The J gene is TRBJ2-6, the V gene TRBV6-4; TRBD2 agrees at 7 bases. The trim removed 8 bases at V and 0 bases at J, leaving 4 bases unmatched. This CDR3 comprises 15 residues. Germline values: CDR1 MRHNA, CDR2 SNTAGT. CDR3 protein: CASCGGDSGANVLTF. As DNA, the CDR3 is TGTGCCAGCTGTGGGGGGGACTCTGGGGCCAACGTCCTGACTTTC.

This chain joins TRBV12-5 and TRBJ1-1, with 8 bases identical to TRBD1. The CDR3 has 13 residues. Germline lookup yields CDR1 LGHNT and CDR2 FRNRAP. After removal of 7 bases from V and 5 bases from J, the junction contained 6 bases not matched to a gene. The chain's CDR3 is CASARQGLTEAFF. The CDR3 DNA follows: TGTGCTAGTGCCAGACAGGGGTTGACTGAAGCTTTCTTT.

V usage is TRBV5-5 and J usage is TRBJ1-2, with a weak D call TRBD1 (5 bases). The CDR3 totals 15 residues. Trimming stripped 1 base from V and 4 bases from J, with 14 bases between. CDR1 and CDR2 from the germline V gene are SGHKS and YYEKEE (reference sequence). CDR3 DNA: TGTGCCAGCAGCTTGAGACAGCTAAACCCCTATGGCTACACCTTC. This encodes CASSLRQLNPYGYTF. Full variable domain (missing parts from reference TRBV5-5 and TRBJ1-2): DAGVTQSPTHLIKTRGQQVTLRCSPISGHKSVSWYQQVLGQGPQFIFQYYEKEERGRGNFPDRFSARQFPNYSSELNVNALLLGDSALYLCASSLRQLNPYGYTFGSGTRLTVV.

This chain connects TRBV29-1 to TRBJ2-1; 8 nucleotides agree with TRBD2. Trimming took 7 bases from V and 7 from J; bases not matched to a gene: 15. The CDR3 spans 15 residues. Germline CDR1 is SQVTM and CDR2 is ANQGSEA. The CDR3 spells CSADLSGSPWNEQFF. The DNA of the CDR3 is TGCAGCGCCGACCTAAGCGGGAGTCCGTGGAATGAGCAGTTCTTC.

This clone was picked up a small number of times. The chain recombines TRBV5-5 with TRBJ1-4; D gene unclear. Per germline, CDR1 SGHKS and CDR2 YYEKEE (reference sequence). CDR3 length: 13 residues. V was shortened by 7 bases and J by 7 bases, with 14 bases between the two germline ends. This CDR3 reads CASFDLGGEKLFF. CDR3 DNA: TGTGCCAGCTTTGACTTAGGAGGTGAAAAACTGTTTTTT.

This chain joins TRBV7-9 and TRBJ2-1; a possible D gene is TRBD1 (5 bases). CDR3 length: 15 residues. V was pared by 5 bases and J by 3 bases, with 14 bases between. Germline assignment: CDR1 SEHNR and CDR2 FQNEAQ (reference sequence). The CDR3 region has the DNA TGTGCCAGCAGCCCTCGACAGAGCTACTACAATGAGCAGTTCTTC. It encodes CASSPRQSYYNEQFF.

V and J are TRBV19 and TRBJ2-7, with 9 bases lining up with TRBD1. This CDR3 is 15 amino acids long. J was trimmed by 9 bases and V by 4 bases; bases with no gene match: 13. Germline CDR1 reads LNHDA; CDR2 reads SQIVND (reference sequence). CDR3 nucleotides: TGTGCCAGTAGTACCCGGACAGGGGCGGTGGAAGGGCAGTACTTC. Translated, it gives CASSTRTGAVEGQYF.

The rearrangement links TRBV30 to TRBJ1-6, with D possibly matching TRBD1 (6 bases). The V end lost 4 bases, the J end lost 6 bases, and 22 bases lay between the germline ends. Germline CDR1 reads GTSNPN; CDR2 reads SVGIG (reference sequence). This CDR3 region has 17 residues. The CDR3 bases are TGTGCCTGGATTCCCAACAGGGAGCAGGGAAGTAATTCACCCCTCCACTTT. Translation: CAWIPNREQGSNSPLHF.

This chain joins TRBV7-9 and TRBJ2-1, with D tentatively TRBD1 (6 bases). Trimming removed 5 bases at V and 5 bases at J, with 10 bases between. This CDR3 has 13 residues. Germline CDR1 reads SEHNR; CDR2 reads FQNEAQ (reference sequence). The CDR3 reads CASSPRQDNEQFF. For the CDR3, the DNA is TGTGCCAGCAGCCCACGACAGGACAATGAGCAGTTCTTC.

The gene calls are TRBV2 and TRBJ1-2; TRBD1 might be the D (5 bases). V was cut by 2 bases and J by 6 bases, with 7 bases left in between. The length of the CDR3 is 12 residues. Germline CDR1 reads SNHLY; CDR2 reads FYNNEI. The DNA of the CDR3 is TGTGCCAGCAGTGAACGACAGAATGGCTACACCTTC. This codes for CASSERQNGYTF.

CDR3 protein: CASSEASGRKETQYF. In nucleotides, the CDR3 is TGTGCCAGCAGTGAGGCGAGCGGGAGGAAAGAGACCCAGTACTTC. The gene calls are TRBV6-1 and TRBJ2-5, with 9 bases identical to TRBD2. The CDR3 covers 15 residues. In germline, CDR1 is MNHNS, CDR2 SASEGT. With V trimmed by 3 bases and J by 3 bases, 5 bases remained unmatched.

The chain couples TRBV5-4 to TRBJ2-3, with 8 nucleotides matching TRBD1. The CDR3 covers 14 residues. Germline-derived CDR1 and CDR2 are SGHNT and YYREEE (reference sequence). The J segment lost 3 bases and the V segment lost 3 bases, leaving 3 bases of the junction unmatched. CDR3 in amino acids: CASSYQGATDTQYF. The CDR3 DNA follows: TGTGCCAGCAGCTATCAGGGGGCTACAGATACGCAGTATTTT.

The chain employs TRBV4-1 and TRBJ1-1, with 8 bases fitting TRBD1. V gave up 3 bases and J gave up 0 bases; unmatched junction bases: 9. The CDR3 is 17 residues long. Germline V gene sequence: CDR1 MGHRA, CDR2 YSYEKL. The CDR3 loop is CASSHDGTGLMNTEAFF. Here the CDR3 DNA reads TGCGCCAGCAGCCACGACGGGACAGGACTAATGAACACTGAAGCTTTCTTT.

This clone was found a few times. As DNA, the CDR3 is TGTGCCAGCAGCTTAGATGGGCGGGATAATTCACCCCTCCACTTT. Its protein is CASSLDGRDNSPLHF. The chain carries TRBV7-9 and TRBJ1-6; no reliable D call. The ends were cut back, 1 base at V and 5 bases at J, with 9 bases in the middle. This CDR3 spans 15 amino acids. Germline V gene sequence: CDR1 SEHNR, CDR2 FQNEAQ (reference sequence).

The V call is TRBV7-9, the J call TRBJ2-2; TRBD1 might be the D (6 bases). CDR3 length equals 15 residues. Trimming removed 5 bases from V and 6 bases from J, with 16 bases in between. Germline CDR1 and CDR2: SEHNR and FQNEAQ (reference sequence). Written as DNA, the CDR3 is TGTGCCAGCAGCCATGGGGGCAGGGCTTCCGGGGAGCTGTTTTTT. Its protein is CASSHGGRASGELFF.

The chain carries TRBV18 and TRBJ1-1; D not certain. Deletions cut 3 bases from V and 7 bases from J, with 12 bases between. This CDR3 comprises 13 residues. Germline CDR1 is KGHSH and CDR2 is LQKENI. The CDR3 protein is CASSPSSRGEAFF. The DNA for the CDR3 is TGTGCCAGCTCACCGAGTAGCCGGGGTGAAGCTTTCTTT.